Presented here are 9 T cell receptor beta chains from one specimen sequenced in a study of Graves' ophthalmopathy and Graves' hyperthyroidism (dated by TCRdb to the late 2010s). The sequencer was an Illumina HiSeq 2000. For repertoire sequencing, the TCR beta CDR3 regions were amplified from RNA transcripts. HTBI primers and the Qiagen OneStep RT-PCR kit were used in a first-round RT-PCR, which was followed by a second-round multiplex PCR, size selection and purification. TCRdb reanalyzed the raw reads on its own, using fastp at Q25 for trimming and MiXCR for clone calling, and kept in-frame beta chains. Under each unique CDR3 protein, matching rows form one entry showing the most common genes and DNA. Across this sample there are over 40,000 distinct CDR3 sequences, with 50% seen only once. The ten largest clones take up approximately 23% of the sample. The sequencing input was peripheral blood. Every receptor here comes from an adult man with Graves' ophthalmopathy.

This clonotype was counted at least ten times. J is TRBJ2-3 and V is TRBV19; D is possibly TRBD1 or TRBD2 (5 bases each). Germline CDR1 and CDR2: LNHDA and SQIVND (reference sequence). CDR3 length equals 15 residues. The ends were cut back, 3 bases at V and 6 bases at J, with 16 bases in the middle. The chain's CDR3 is CASSIGTKRGDTQYF. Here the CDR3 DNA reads TGTGCCAGTAGTATTGGGACCAAAAGGGGCGATACGCAGTATTTT.

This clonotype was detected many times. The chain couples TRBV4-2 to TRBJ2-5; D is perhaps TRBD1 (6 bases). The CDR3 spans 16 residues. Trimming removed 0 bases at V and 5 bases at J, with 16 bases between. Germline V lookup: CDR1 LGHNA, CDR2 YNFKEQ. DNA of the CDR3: TGTGCCAGCAGCCAAGAGGGGGCAGGGCCCCTTGAGACCCAGTACTTC. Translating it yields CASSQEGAGPLETQYF.

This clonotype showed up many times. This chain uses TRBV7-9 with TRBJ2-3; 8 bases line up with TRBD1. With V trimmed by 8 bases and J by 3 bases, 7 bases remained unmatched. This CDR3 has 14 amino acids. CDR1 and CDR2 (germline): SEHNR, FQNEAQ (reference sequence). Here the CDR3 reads CASGRTGSTDTQYF. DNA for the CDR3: TGTGCCAGCGGAAGGACAGGGAGTACAGATACGCAGTATTTT.

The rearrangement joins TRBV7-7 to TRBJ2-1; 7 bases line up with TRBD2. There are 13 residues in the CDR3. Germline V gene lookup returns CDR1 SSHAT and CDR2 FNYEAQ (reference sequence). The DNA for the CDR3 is TGTGCTAGAGCAGCGGCGGGGGTCAATGAGCAGTTCTTC. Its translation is CARAAAGVNEQFF. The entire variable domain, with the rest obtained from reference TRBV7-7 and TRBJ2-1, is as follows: GAGVSQSPRYKVTKRGQDVTLRCDPISSHATLYWYQQALGQGPEFLTYFNYEAQPDKSGLPSDRFSAERPEGSISTLTIQRTEQRDSAMYRCARAAAGVNEQFFGPGTRLTVL.

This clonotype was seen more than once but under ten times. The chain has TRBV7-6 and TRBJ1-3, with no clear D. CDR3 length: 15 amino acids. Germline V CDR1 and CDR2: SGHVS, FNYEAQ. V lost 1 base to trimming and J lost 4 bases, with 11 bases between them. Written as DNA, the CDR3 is TGTGCCAGCAGCTTAGAGGGCAATAGGGGAAACACCATATATTTT. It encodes CASSLEGNRGNTIYF.

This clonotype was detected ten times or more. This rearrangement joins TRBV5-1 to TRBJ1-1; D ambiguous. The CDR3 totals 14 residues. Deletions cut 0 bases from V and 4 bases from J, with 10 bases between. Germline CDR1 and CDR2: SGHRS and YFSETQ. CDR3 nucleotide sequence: TGCGCCAGCAGCTTGGATCCGGGGTTCACTGAAGCTTTCTTT. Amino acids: CASSLDPGFTEAFF.

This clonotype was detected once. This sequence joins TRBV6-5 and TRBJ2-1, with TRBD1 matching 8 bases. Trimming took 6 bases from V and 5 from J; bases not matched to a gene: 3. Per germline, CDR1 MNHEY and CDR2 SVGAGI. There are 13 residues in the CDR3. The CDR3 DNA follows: TGTGCCAGCAGCCGGGACAGGAACAATGAGCAGTTCTTC. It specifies CASSRDRNNEQFF.

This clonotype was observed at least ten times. The CDR3 spells CASRSVPSYEQYF. For the CDR3, the DNA is TGTGCCAGCAGGTCCGTACCGTCCTACGAGCAGTACTTC. The chain recombines TRBV28 with TRBJ2-7; D unclear. Trimming shortened V by 6 bases and J by 1 base, and 10 bases separated the two germline ends. CDR1 and CDR2 (germline): MDHEN, SYDVKM. The CDR3 consists of 13 residues.

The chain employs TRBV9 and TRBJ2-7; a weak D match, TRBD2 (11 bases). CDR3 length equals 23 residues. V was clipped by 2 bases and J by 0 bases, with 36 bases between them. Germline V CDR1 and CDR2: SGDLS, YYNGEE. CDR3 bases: TGTGCCAGCAGCGTGGGACAGGGGTCAGGACTAGCGGGCAACACCCCCTCCTCCTACGAGCAGTACTTC. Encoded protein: CASSVGQGSGLAGNTPSSYEQYF.